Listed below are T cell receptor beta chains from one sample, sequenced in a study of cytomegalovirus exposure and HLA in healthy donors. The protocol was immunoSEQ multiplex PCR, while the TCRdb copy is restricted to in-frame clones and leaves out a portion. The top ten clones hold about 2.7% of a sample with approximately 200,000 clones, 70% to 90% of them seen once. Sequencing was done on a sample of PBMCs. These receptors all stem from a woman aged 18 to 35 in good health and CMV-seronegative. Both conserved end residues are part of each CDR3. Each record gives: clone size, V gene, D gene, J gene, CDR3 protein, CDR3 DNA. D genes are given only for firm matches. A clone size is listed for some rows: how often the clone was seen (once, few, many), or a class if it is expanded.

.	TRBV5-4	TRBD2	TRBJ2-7	CASSLPSGGFYEQYF	TGTGCCAGCAGCTTGCCTAGCGGGGGTTTTTACGAGCAGTACTTC
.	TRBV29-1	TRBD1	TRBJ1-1	CSSHRGTNTEAFF	TGCAGCTCCCACAGGGGGACGAACACTGAAGCTTTCTTT
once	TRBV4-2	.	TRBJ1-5	CASSQDPLNYREPQHF	TGTGCCAGCAGCCAAGATCCCCTTAACTACAGGGAGCCCCAGCATTTT
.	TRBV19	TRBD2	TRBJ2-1	CASSLTGGPGNEQFF	TGTGCCAGTAGCCTCACGGGAGGGCCGGGCAATGAGCAGTTCTTC
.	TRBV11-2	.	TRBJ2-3	CASSSERATDTQYF	TGTGCCAGCAGCTCGGAGCGGGCCACAGATACGCAGTATTTT
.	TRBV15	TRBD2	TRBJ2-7	CATSRGPLAGVSTYEQYF	TGTGCCACCAGCAGAGGCCCCTTAGCGGGAGTTAGTACCTACGAGCAGTACTTC
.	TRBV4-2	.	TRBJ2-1	CASSQDGGSSYNEQFF	TGTGCCAGCAGCCAAGATGGAGGAAGCTCCTACAATGAGCAGTTCTTC
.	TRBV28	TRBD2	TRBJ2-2	CASSWGGRTGELFF	TGTGCCAGCAGTTGGGGAGGGCGTACCGGGGAGCTGTTTTTT
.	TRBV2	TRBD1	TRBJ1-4	CASSWRGGVEKLFF	TGTGCCAGCTCCTGGAGAGGGGGCGTTGAAAAACTGTTTTTT
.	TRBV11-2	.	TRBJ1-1	CASSLSMNTEAFF	TGTGCCAGCAGCTTATCCATGAACACTGAAGCTTTCTTT
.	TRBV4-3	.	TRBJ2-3	CASSQPGDETDTQYF	TGCGCCAGCAGCCAACCGGGGGACGAAACAGATACGCAGTATTTT
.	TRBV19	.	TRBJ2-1	CASSVRTPNNEQFF	TGTGCCAGTAGTGTTAGGACTCCCAACAATGAGCAGTTCTTC